Detailed here is one T cell receptor beta chain. This sample was included in a study of regulatory T cells in long-lasting Graves disease. Time point defined: persistent/refractory GD, antithyroid drugs over 5 years with positive TRAb. The TCR library was made from RNA that had been extracted from PBMCs in TRIzol. Graves' disease diagnosis relied on American Thyroid Association guidelines. Library construction for TCR beta used iRepertoire HTBI primers and Arm-PCR of CDR3 regions. TCRdb recomputed calls from the multiplex PCR reads with MiXCR, one row per CDR3 protein. The profile shows around 460,000 distinct CDR3 sequences, roughly 23% of them singletons. Deletions cut 3 bases from V and 2 bases from J, with 17 bases between. Germline CDR1 SGDLS, CDR2 YYNGEE. The CDR3 runs 16 residues.

J is TRBJ1-1 and V is TRBV9, with a weak D call TRBD1 (5 bases). The sequenced sample was peripheral blood mononuclear cells (PBMCs), obtained when the disease was refractory, from a patient treated with antithyroid drugs. This TCR came from a female donor with Graves disease. CDR3 in amino acids: CASSASGGYPNTEAFF. Here the CDR3 DNA reads TGTGCCAGCAGCGCGTCGGGGGGTTACCCTAACACTGAAGCTTTCTTT.